One and the same sample provided the 17 T cell receptor beta chains below, sequenced in a study of T-cell reconstitution after alpha-beta-depleted transplantation in children. Molecular barcoding with unique molecular identifiers was used for the TCRbeta library. A single record per CDR3 protein comes from TCRdb applying MiXCR to the PCR reads. The table has 610,000 or so distinct CDR3 sequences, 27% seen once. The material sequenced was PBMCs, taken before TCRalphabeta/CD19-depleted stem cell transplant. These receptors came from a boy in the first two years of life with Wiskott-Aldrich syndrome, due to receive a stem cell transplant.

The chain joins TRBV29-1 to TRBJ2-5; maybe TRBD2 (5 bases). V gave up 6 bases and J gave up 4 bases, with 18 bases separating them. The CDR3 totals 14 residues. Germline V CDR1 and CDR2: SQVTM, ANQGSEA. CDR3 protein: CSVGGRLGGETQYF. The CDR3 nucleotides are TGCAGCGTCGGAGGAAGACTTGGCGGAGAGACCCAGTACTTC.

In its sample, this clonotype was seen a few times. The V and J genes are TRBV10-3 and TRBJ1-3; no clear D. V was clipped by 5 bases and J by 0 bases, with 5 bases between them. The CDR3 contains 13 residues. Per the germline V gene, CDR1 is ENHRY and CDR2 is SYGVKD. The CDR3 loop reads CAISLSSGNTIYF. The CDR3 DNA reads TGTGCCATCAGTCTAAGCTCTGGAAACACCATATATTTT.

V gene TRBV20-1 combines with J gene TRBJ2-2, with D hard to call. Germline-derived CDR1 and CDR2 are DFQATT and SNEGSKA (reference sequence). With 4 bases removed from V and 0 bases from J, the gap between germline ends came to 9 bases. CDR3 length: 14 amino acids. CDR3: CSAKSVANTGELFF. CDR3 DNA sequence: TGCAGTGCTAAGAGCGTCGCGAACACCGGGGAGCTGTTTTTT.

This clonotype was detected only a few times. The V gene is TRBV5-1, the J gene TRBJ1-5; maybe TRBD1 (6 bases). Trimming took 0 bases from V and 0 from J, leaving 7 bases between them. CDR3 length equals 15 residues. Germline values: CDR1 SGHRS, CDR2 YFSETQ. The CDR3 region is CASSLEGDSNQPQHF. For the CDR3, the DNA is TGCGCCAGCAGCTTGGAGGGGGATAGCAATCAGCCCCAGCATTTT.

This clonotype was seen a few times. V and J are TRBV15 and TRBJ2-1; 10 positions agree with TRBD2. J lost 2 bases, V lost 0 bases, and 13 bases had no gene match. Germline V gene sequence: CDR1 LNHNV, CDR2 YYDKDF (reference sequence). This CDR3 comprises 20 residues. The CDR3 DNA reads TGTGCCACCAGCAGAGATCTGGTAGCGGGAGGAGGAGGGGCCTACAATGAGCAGTTCTTC. Protein product: CATSRDLVAGGGGAYNEQFF.

The rearrangement joins TRBV4-2 to TRBJ1-3; D remains ambiguous. V lost 0 bases, J lost 4 bases, and 13 bases lay in between. Germline V gives CDR1 LGHNA, CDR2 YNFKEQ. CDR3 size: 16 residues. CDR3 coding DNA: TGTGCCAGCAGCCAAGACGGCAGCCGGCTGGGAAACACCATATATTTT. This gives the protein CASSQDGSRLGNTIYF.

A few counts support this clonotype. The rearrangement joins TRBV6-1 to TRBJ2-3; D is undetermined. The CDR3 is 12 amino acids. The germline V gene encodes CDR1 MNHNS and CDR2 SASEGT. V was clipped by 5 bases and J by 6 bases, with 9 bases between them. CDR3 sequence: CASSPNGDTQYF. The CDR3, as DNA: TGTGCCAGCAGTCCCAACGGGGATACGCAGTATTTT.

This clonotype was counted a few times. This rearrangement joins TRBV4-1 to TRBJ2-3; unclear D gene. The V end was cut by 0 bases, the J end by 3 bases, with 7 bases between. The germline gives CDR1 MGHRA, CDR2 YSYEKL. This CDR3 is 14 amino acids long. The CDR3 nucleotides are TGCGCCAGCAGCCAAGAGCCAAGAACAGATACGCAGTATTTT. Translated, it gives CASSQEPRTDTQYF.

This chain joins TRBV12-3 or TRBV12-4 and TRBJ2-7; D uncertain. V shed 2 bases and J shed 4 bases, with 6 bases lying between them. CDR3 length: 12 residues. CDR3 in DNA: TGTGCCAGCAGTTTATGGCAGTACGAGCAGTACTTC. Its translation is CASSLWQYEQYF.

This clonotype was seen a handful of times. The chain couples TRBV5-1 to TRBJ2-5; D gene ambiguous. This CDR3 comprises 14 residues. Per the germline V gene, CDR1 is SGHRS and CDR2 is YFSETQ. Trimming took off 1 base at V and 3 bases at J, with 10 bases between the two ends. As DNA, the CDR3 is TGCGCCAGCAGCTTGTTGGTGTCCGAAGAGACCCAGTACTTC. As protein: CASSLLVSEETQYF.

The rearrangement uses TRBV20-1 and TRBJ1-5, with D unresolved. The CDR3 runs 12 residues. V shed 6 bases and J shed 7 bases, with 13 bases lying between them. Per germline, CDR1 DFQATT and CDR2 SNEGSKA (reference sequence). In DNA, the CDR3 is TGCAGTGCGGGTTGGGCGCACCAGCCCCAGCATTTT. It codes for CSAGWAHQPQHF.

The rearrangement joins TRBV24-1 to TRBJ2-1, with 12 bases fitting TRBD2. V was clipped by 3 bases and J by 7 bases; unmatched bases: 9. CDR1 and CDR2 from the germline V gene are KGHDR and SFDVKD. This CDR3 has 17 amino acids. The CDR3 nucleotides read TGTGCCACCAGTGATGGATGGACTAGCGGGACCTCTAATGAGCAGTTCTTC. Translating gives CATSDGWTSGTSNEQFF.

The chain carries TRBV5-1 and TRBJ2-1; 8 positions match TRBD2. Trimming took 4 bases from V and 9 from J; bases not matched to a gene: 15. In germline, CDR1 is SGHRS, CDR2 YFSETQ. The CDR3 contains 16 residues. CDR3 loop: CASSPTGTRRLGEQFF. CDR3 DNA sequence: TGCGCCAGCAGCCCCACCGGGACTAGGCGGTTAGGTGAGCAGTTCTTC.

V is TRBV29-1 and J is TRBJ2-3, with TRBD2 identical over 11 bases. Germline CDR1 is SQVTM and CDR2 is ANQGSEA. V trimming: 0 bases; J trimming: 2 bases; junction bases outside the gene matches: 1. CDR3 length: 15 residues. CDR3 nucleotide sequence: TGCAGCGTTGAAGATAGCGGGAGGGCCACAGATACGCAGTATTTT. Encoded protein: CSVEDSGRATDTQYF.

This chain links TRBV27 with TRBJ2-7; 11 positions agree with TRBD2. The junction had 7 bases not matched to a gene; V was cut back by 3 bases and J by 3 bases. The CDR3 length is 16 residues. In germline, CDR1 is MNHEY, CDR2 SMNVEV (reference sequence). The CDR3 sequence: CASSFLTSGNFYEQYF. CDR3 bases: TGTGCCAGCAGTTTCTTGACTAGCGGGAATTTCTACGAGCAGTACTTC.

The chain links TRBV20-1 to TRBJ2-1, with TRBD2 identical over 7 bases. There are 15 residues in the CDR3. Germline CDR1 DFQATT, CDR2 SNEGSKA (reference sequence). Trimming took 6 bases from V and 0 from J; bases not matched to a gene: 8. The CDR3 protein is CSATLASSSYNEQFF. CDR3 nucleotide sequence: TGCAGTGCCACACTAGCGTCCAGCTCCTACAATGAGCAGTTCTTC.

The rearrangement links TRBV13 to TRBJ2-1; tentative D call: TRBD2 (5 bases). Trimming cost V 2 bases and J 0 bases, with 14 bases left between them. This CDR3 contains 17 residues. The V gene's germline CDR1 is PRHDT and CDR2 FYEKMQ (reference sequence). CDR3 protein: CASSLTLFLASYNEQFF. For the CDR3, the DNA is TGTGCCAGCAGCTTAACGCTTTTCCTAGCCTCCTACAATGAGCAGTTCTTC.